This T cell receptor beta chain appears in the sequencing data of a study of CD8 T cells in ankylosing spondylitis. Study results and caveats: In ankylosing spondylitis blood, a motif of roughly 8 highly homologous TCR beta variants appeared characteristic. Matched synovial fluid from ankylosing spondylitis patients was reported to be enriched for disease-linked clones. In the blood and synovial fluid of reactive arthritis, some motif variants had been previously reported.

This clonotype has ten or more counts. The antigen is undetermined. For TCR beta, libraries came from quantitative 5'-RACE with molecular barcodes. One entry per CDR3 protein, called by TCRdb with MiXCR from the 5' RACE reads. The sample gives about 130,000 distinct CDR3 sequences, 7% to 8% of which show up once; 9.5% to 15% is in the top ten. The TCR originated in a female donor with ankylosing spondylitis or in good health (not recorded which). The sequenced sample consisted of blood, either unsorted or a sorted T cell fraction (not recorded which).

The CDR3 coding sequence is TGTGCCAGCATGCCAAGCGGATCCTACGAGCAGTACTTC. Protein sequence: CASMPSGSYEQYF. The rearrangement joins TRBV11-2 to TRBJ2-7; tentative D call: TRBD2 (5 bases). The CDR3 has 13 amino acids. V was shortened by 7 bases and J by 1 base, with 11 bases between the two germline ends. CDR1 and CDR2 (germline): SGHAT, FQNNGV.